This T cell receptor (beta chain) was captured in a study of graft-versus-host responses after intestinal transplantation. Study-wide points: Allografts from individuals with graft-donor T cell macrochimerism displayed high graft-versus-host to host-versus-graft clonal ratios.

Looked up from germline, CDR1 is SGHRS and CDR2 is YFSETQ. Trimming removed 0 bases at V and 4 bases at J, with 7 bases between. The CDR3 is made up of 13 amino acids. As for this clone: Its antigen is as yet unknown.

Sequenced by immunoSEQ multiplex PCR; TCRdb stores in-frame clones only, minus some. This table has approximately 130,000 clones, around nine tenths appearing once. The genes are TRBV5-1 and TRBJ1-1; D gene unclear. Sample: unstimulated CD4+ T cells sorted from spleen or lymph node cells, taken before intestinal transplant. This clonotype was sampled from a human donor who received an intestinal transplant. CDR3 in amino acids: CASSLGGSTEAFF. The CDR3 bases are TGCGCCAGCAGCTTGGGGGGATCCACTGAAGCTTTCTTT.